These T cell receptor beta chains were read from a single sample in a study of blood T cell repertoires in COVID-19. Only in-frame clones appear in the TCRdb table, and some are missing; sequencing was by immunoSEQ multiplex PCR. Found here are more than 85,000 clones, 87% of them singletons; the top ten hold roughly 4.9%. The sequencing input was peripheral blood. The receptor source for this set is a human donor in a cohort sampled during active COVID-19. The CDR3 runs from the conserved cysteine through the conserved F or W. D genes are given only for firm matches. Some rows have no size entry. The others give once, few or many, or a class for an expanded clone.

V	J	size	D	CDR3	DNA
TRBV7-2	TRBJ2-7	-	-	CASSFSTSSYEQYF	TGTGCCAGCAGCTTTTCTACGAGCTCCTACGAGCAGTACTTC
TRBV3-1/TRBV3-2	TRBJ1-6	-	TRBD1	CASSQAGGLDSPLHF	TGTGCCAGCAGCCAAGCAGGGGGGCTTGATTCACCCCTCCACTTT
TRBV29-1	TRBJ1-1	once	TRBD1	CSWAGGWDTEAFF	TGCAGTTGGGCAGGGGGCTGGGACACTGAAGCTTTCTTT
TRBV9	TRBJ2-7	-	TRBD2	CASSVAGGSSYEQYF	TGTGCCAGCAGCGTAGCGGGAGGGAGCTCCTACGAGCAGTACTTC
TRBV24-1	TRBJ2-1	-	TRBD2	CATGEREGDIDEQFF	TGTGCCACCGGAGAGCGGGAGGGCGATATCGATGAGCAGTTCTTC
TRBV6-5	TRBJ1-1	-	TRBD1	CASSPGGGTEAFF	TGTGCCAGCAGCCCAGGGGGTGGCACTGAAGCTTTCTTT
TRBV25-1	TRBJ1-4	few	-	CASSDVGTVNEKLFF	TGTGCCAGCAGTGACGTGGGGACTGTCAATGAAAAACTGTTTTTT
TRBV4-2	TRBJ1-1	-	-	CASSQDRKGGTEAFF	TGTGCCAGCAGCCAAGATCGGAAGGGCGGGACTGAAGCTTTCTTT
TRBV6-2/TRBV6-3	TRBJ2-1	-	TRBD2	CASNPGLAGGYYNEQFF	TGTGCCAGCAACCCAGGACTAGCGGGAGGTTACTACAATGAGCAGTTCTTC
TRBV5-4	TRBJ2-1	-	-	CASSLARGSYNEQFF	TGTGCCAGCAGCTTGGCCAGGGGTTCCTACAATGAGCAGTTCTTC
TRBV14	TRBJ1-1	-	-	CASSLQGLSNTEAFF	TGTGCCAGCAGCCTACAGGGTTTGTCGAACACTGAAGCTTTCTTT
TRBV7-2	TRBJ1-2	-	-	CASSPAGGQLYGYTF	TGTGCCAGCAGCCCAGCAGGAGGGCAGCTCTATGGCTACACCTTC
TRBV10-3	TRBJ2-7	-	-	CAIRGGQRSFSYEQYF	TGTGCCATCAGGGGGGGGCAGCGATCTTTCTCCTACGAGCAGTACTTC
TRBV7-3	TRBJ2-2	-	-	CASSSSNTGELFF	TGTGCCAGCAGCTCGTCGAACACCGGGGAGCTGTTTTTT
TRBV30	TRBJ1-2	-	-	CAWSEQGYGYTF	TGTGCCTGGAGTGAGCAGGGGTATGGCTACACCTTC
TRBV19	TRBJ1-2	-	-	CASQPDRNYGYTF	TGTGCCAGCCAGCCCGACAGAAACTATGGCTACACCTTC
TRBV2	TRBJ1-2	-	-	CASMQGGYTF	TGTGCCAGCATGCAGGGTGGCTACACCTTC
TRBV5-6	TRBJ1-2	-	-	CASSLGGDPGHYGYTF	TGTGCCAGCAGCTTGGGGGGGGACCCTGGCCACTATGGCTACACCTTC
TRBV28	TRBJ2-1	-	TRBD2	CASPGTSGRWDEQFF	TGTGCCAGCCCCGGGACTAGCGGGAGGTGGGATGAGCAGTTCTTC
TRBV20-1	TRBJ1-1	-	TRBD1	CSASQKADRGSIEAFF	TGCAGTGCTAGTCAAAAGGCGGACAGGGGCTCTATTGAAGCTTTCTTT
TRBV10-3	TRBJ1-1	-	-	CAIRTESANTEAFF	TGTGCCATCAGGACGGAGTCTGCGAACACTGAAGCTTTCTTT
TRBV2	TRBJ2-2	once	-	CASTEGGAGELFF	TGTGCCAGCACCGAAGGGGGGGCCGGGGAGCTGTTTTTT
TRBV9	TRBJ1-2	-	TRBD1	CASSGQGANYGYTF	TGTGCCAGCAGCGGACAGGGTGCGAACTATGGCTACACCTTC
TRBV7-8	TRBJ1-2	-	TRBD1	CASSPLLPGQDRYGYTF	TGTGCCAGCAGCCCGTTACTCCCGGGACAGGACCGCTATGGCTACACCTTC
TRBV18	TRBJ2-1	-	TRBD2	CASSPQRGNNEQFF	TGTGCCAGCTCACCCCAGCGGGGGAACAATGAGCAGTTCTTC
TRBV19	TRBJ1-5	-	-	CASSIKAGVVQPQHF	TGTGCCAGTAGTATTAAGGCAGGGGTAGTGCAGCCCCAGCATTTT
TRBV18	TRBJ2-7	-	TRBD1	CASSPFRDRDPQGYEQYF	TGTGCCAGCTCACCGTTCCGGGACAGAGATCCCCAAGGGTACGAGCAGTACTTC
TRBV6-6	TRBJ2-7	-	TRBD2	CASNPSGGPYEQYF	TGTGCCAGCAACCCTAGCGGGGGACCCTACGAGCAGTACTTC
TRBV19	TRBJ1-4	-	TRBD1	CASSTRQGRSNEKLFF	TGTGCCAGTAGTACCAGACAGGGTCGGTCTAATGAAAAACTGTTTTTT